The 24 T cell receptor beta chains in this list originate from one sample, sequenced in a study of cytomegalovirus exposure and HLA in healthy donors. This PCR relied on a set of 60 Vbeta primers and 13 Jbeta primers. Here immunoSEQ multiplex PCR was the method, and the copy in TCRdb shows in-frame clones only, minus some. The sample lists about 220,000 clones, about 75% occurring once. Sequenced input: PBMCs. All receptors derive from a woman in her 30s in good health and CMV-seronegative.

V gene TRBV6-1 combines with J gene TRBJ1-6, with D possibly being TRBD1 (5 bases). The length of the CDR3 is 13 residues. CDR1 and CDR2 (germline): MNHNS, SASEGT. Trimming shortened V by 11 bases and J by 8 bases, and 16 bases separated the two germline ends. CDR3 nucleotide sequence: TGTGCCGTCCTAATCAGGGTGGATTCACCCCTCCACTTT. Translating it yields CAVLIRVDSPLHF.

The chain has TRBV27 and TRBJ2-5; D perhaps matches TRBD1 (7 bases). The DNA end is a closer match to TRBJ2-7, so the J assignment may be wrong. CDR1 and CDR2 (germline): MNHEY, SMNVEV (reference sequence). CDR3 length: 18 residues. The CDR3, as DNA: TGTGCCAGCAGTTTAACCCCCCCCAGGGGGGCAAGCTCCTACGAGCAGTACTTC. Translating gives CASSLTPPRGASSYEQYF.

On this clone itself: The sample has other DNA sequences that encode this CDR3 too. The chain couples TRBV29-1 to TRBJ2-1; D may be TRBD2 (6 bases). Germline V gene sequence: CDR1 SQVTM, CDR2 ANQGSEA. Trimming stripped 7 bases from V and 7 bases from J, with 11 bases between. CDR3 length equals 11 residues. DNA of the CDR3: TGCAGCGGGGGTCGGGGGAATGAGCAGTTCTTC. As protein: CSGGRGNEQFF.

This chain uses TRBV6-4 with TRBJ2-1; 7 positions match TRBD2. Germline V gene sequence: CDR1 MRHNA, CDR2 SNTAGT. The CDR3 is 15 residues long. V was pared by 4 bases and J by 3 bases, with 6 bases of the junction left unmatched. This CDR3 is CASSVRAGSYNEQFF. As DNA, the CDR3 is TGTGCCAGCAGTGTCAGAGCGGGGAGCTACAATGAGCAGTTCTTC.

The rearrangement uses TRBV19 and TRBJ2-5, with TRBD1 matching 7 bases. The CDR3 is 14 amino acids. Per germline, CDR1 LNHDA and CDR2 SQIVND (reference sequence). With 5 bases clipped from V and 4 bases from J, the junction kept 7 bases outside the gene matches. The DNA for the CDR3 is TGTGCCAGTAGTGCCTCGACAGGGCCAGAGACCCAGTACTTC. Its translation: CASSASTGPETQYF. Variable domain in full (rest from reference TRBV19 and TRBJ2-5): DGGITQSPKYLFRKEGQNVTLSCEQNLNHDAMYWYRQDPGQGLRLIYYSQIVNDFQKGDIAEGYSVSREKKESFPLTVTSAQKNPTAFYLCASSASTGPETQYFGPGTRLLVL.

This rearrangement joins TRBV29-1 to TRBJ1-1; D is uncertain. The germline gives CDR1 SQVTM, CDR2 ANQGSEA. The ends were cut back, 6 bases at V and 3 bases at J, with 8 bases in the middle. There are 11 residues in the CDR3. The CDR3 protein is CSVFGDTEAFF. The CDR3 DNA is TGCAGCGTCTTCGGGGACACTGAAGCTTTCTTT.

This chain connects TRBV4-1 to TRBJ2-7; tentative D call: TRBD1 (7 bases). V dropped 6 bases and J dropped 6 bases, with 24 bases sitting between them. The length of the CDR3 is 16 residues. Germline V CDR1 and CDR2: MGHRA, YSYEKL. CDR3 protein: CASRRGLKGQGGEQYF. The CDR3 DNA sequence: TGCGCCAGCAGGAGGGGCCTAAAAGGCCAGGGGGGCGAGCAGTACTTC.

Only a few counts were recorded for this clone. CDR3 region: CSAQGGAVDRTF. The DNA for the CDR3 is TGCAGCGCCCAAGGGGGGGCGGTCGATAGGACCTTC. The J gene is TRBJ1-2, the V gene TRBV29-1, with a weak D call TRBD1 (6 bases). CDR3 length equals 12 residues. Deletions cut 7 bases from V and 14 bases from J, with 23 bases between. Germline V gene sequence: CDR1 SQVTM, CDR2 ANQGSEA.

This sequence joins TRBV9 and TRBJ2-1, with D tentatively TRBD2 (6 bases). CDR1 is SGDLS, CDR2 YYNGEE, per germline. V lost 3 bases and J lost 4, with 11 bases in between. The CDR3 is 14 amino acids. The CDR3 region is CASSALGTYNEQFF. DNA of the CDR3: TGTGCCAGCAGCGCCCTCGGGACTTACAATGAGCAGTTCTTC.

The gene calls are TRBV2 and TRBJ2-7; D remains unclear. Trimming took 8 bases from V and 0 from J, leaving 11 bases between them. This CDR3 is 13 amino acids long. Germline V CDR1 and CDR2: SNHLY, FYNNEI. The DNA of the CDR3 is TGTGCCAGCGCGGCCGGTCCCTCCTACGAGCAGTACTTC. Encoded protein: CASAAGPSYEQYF.

The gene calls are TRBV29-1 and TRBJ1-1, with D possibly being TRBD1 (6 bases). V lost 6 bases, J lost 0 bases, and 26 bases lay in between. Germline CDR1 and CDR2: SQVTM and ANQGSEA. The CDR3 totals 18 residues. This chain's CDR3 is CSVTPVTRGIHMNTEAFF. In DNA, the CDR3 is TGCAGCGTCACACCAGTAACAAGGGGGATACATATGAACACTGAAGCTTTCTTT.

On this clone: Its ends do not fully match the called genes, so a read error is possible. The chain uses TRBV7-9 and TRBJ2-7, with D tentatively TRBD2 (6 bases). The CDR3 covers 18 residues. Germline CDR1 and CDR2: SEHNR and FQNEAQ (reference sequence). CDR3 sequence reads: CSSSFPPEAGRISYEQYF. The CDR3 DNA sequence: TGTTCCAGCAGCTTCCCCCCGGAAGCGGGCCGGATCTCCTACGAGCAGTACTTC.

The rearrangement joins TRBV6-1 to TRBJ2-7; TRBD2 aligns across 11 bases. Germline V gene sequence: CDR1 MNHNS, CDR2 SASEGT. The CDR3 is made up of 13 amino acids. The ends lost 8 bases at V and 5 bases at J; junction bases unmatched: 5. DNA for the CDR3: TGTGCCAGCCACACTAGCGGGAGAAACGAGCAGTACTTC. Translation gives CASHTSGRNEQYF.

The CDR3 coding sequence is TGTGCCAGCGAAACAGGGACCCAAGAGACCCAGTACTTC. Its translation: CASETGTQETQYF. This sequence joins TRBV6-1 and TRBJ2-5, with a possible D match to TRBD1 (6 bases). This CDR3 spans 13 amino acids. Germline CDR1 reads MNHNS; CDR2 reads SASEGT. The V end lost 8 bases, the J end lost 1 base, and 11 bases lay between the germline ends.

CDR3 loop: CSVMRGAYEQYF. CDR3 nucleotides: TGCAGCGTCATGCGGGGGGCGTACGAGCAGTACTTC. This chain links TRBV29-1 with TRBJ2-7, with 8 bases identical to TRBD2. V gave up 6 bases and J gave up 4 bases; unmatched junction bases: 5. CDR1 is SQVTM and CDR2 is ANQGSEA in the germline V gene. CDR3 length: 12 amino acids.

This clone was seen more than once but under ten times. Just one base apart from a much larger clone, this may be a read error. V usage is TRBV4-2 and J usage is TRBJ2-5; D ambiguous. The CDR3 runs 14 residues. Germline V gene sequence: CDR1 LGHNA, CDR2 YNFKEQ. The CDR3 nucleotides are TGTGACAGCAGCCAGATCGTCACTACCGAGACCCAGTACTTC. This codes for CDSSQIVTTETQYF.

V usage is TRBV30 and J usage is TRBJ1-1, with no clear D. Looked up from germline, CDR1 is GTSNPN and CDR2 is SVGIG (reference sequence). Trimming shortened V by 0 bases and J by 7 bases, and 6 bases separated the two germline ends. The CDR3 has 11 residues. The CDR3, as DNA: TGTGCCTGGAGTGTACGGGGTGAAGCTTTCTTT. Protein product: CAWSVRGEAFF.

CDR3 bases: TGTGCCAGCAGTGCATGGGGGCGTAGCGGGGGCCGGGGGGAGACCCAGTACTTC. Protein sequence: CASSAWGRSGGRGETQYF. The chain has TRBV2 and TRBJ2-5; 9 bases are a match to TRBD2. The trim removed 4 bases at V and 5 bases at J, leaving 17 bases unmatched. The CDR3 spans 18 residues. The V gene's germline CDR1 is SNHLY and CDR2 FYNNEI.

To note about this clone: An end of the junction does not agree with germline; a read error may underlie this. The chain is built from TRBV7-9 and TRBJ1-3, with D uncertain. The V gene's germline CDR1 is SEHNR and CDR2 FQNEAQ (reference sequence). This CDR3 comprises 17 residues. This CDR3 reads CSSSLSLRSYSGNTIYF. CDR3 nucleotides: TGTTCCAGCAGCTTATCTCTACGGTCTTACTCTGGAAACACCATATATTTT.

This clone was seen many times. This chain joins TRBV6-1 and TRBJ1-1; the match to TRBD1 covers 8 bases. The V gene's germline CDR1 is MNHNS and CDR2 SASEGT. The CDR3 has 14 residues. Trimming at V came to 8 bases and at J to 7 bases, leaving 12 bases not matched to a gene. The CDR3 loop reads CASGTTGAGIEAFF. The CDR3 nucleotides are TGTGCCAGCGGCACGACAGGGGCGGGTATTGAAGCTTTCTTT.

This clone has more than one count but fewer than ten. The chain carries TRBV7-9 and TRBJ2-5; TRBD2 matches 9 bases. Germline values: CDR1 SEHNR, CDR2 FQNEAQ (reference sequence). The ends lost 5 bases at V and 5 bases at J; junction bases unmatched: 6. This CDR3 is built from 14 residues. The CDR3 reads CASSTGTSSETQYF. Written as DNA, the CDR3 is TGTGCCAGCAGCACGGGGACTAGCTCGGAGACCCAGTACTTC.

The rearrangement joins TRBV6-5 to TRBJ2-3; 13 positions match TRBD2. V was clipped by 6 bases and J by 3 bases; unmatched bases: 3. CDR1 is MNHEY and CDR2 is SVGAGI in the germline V gene. This CDR3 spans 15 amino acids. The DNA for the CDR3 is TGTGCCAGCAGACTACTAGCGGGGGGGACAGATACGCAGTATTTT. As protein: CASRLLAGGTDTQYF.

This chain uses TRBV5-4 with TRBJ1-2; 7 bases agree with TRBD1. Trimming took 0 bases from V and 3 from J; bases not matched to a gene: 5. Germline loops: CDR1 SGHNT, CDR2 YYREEE (reference sequence). The length of the CDR3 is 15 residues. The CDR3 DNA is TGTGCCAGCAGCTTGGGAGGTACAGGGGACTATGGCTACACCTTC. It translates to CASSLGGTGDYGYTF. The complete variable domain, with remaining parts taken from reference TRBV5-4 and TRBJ1-2, reads ETGVTQSPTHLIKTRGQQVTLRCSSQSGHNTVSWYQQALGQGPQFIFQYYREEENGRGNFPPRFSGLQFPNYSSELNVNALELDDSALYLCASSLGGTGDYGYTFGSGTRLTVV.

This chain uses TRBV6-1 with TRBJ1-1; D unclear. Trimming removed 5 bases from V and 11 bases from J, with 15 bases in between. Germline V gene sequence: CDR1 MNHNS, CDR2 SASEGT. This CDR3 region has 12 residues. In DNA, the CDR3 is TGTGCCAGCAGTAGTCCCGGGGTCGGGGCTTTCTTT. Protein product: CASSSPGVGAFF.